The present TCR beta chain was sequenced within a study of blood T cell repertoires in COVID-19. Study-level information: Spain, Italy and the United States supplied samples that represented acute and convalescent COVID-19. T cells, B-cell-depleted T cells, or PBMCs provided the cDNA or gDNA that served as material.

In the authors' workflow: Scientists estimated how many nucleated cells there were by amplifying reference gene primers. The repertoire was sequenced with immunoSEQ multiplex PCR; TCRdb's copy has only in-frame clones and lacks some. V and J calls and clone size are as listed in that table; D and trimming were resolved from the DNA. The sample shows over 120,000 clones, about 92% of them seen only once. With 1 base clipped from V and 6 bases from J, the junction kept 6 bases outside the gene matches. CDR1 SGHTA and CDR2 FQGNSA come from the germline V gene. The CDR3 covers 15 residues. V gene TRBV7-2 combines with J gene TRBJ2-7; 10 nucleotides line up with TRBD1. The clonotype was recovered from a human donor in a cohort sampled during active COVID-19. Sequenced sample: peripheral blood. For the CDR3, the DNA is TGTGCCAGCAGCTTAGTAGGGGGACAGGGGAGCGAGCAGTACTTC. Its translation is CASSLVGGQGSEQYF.